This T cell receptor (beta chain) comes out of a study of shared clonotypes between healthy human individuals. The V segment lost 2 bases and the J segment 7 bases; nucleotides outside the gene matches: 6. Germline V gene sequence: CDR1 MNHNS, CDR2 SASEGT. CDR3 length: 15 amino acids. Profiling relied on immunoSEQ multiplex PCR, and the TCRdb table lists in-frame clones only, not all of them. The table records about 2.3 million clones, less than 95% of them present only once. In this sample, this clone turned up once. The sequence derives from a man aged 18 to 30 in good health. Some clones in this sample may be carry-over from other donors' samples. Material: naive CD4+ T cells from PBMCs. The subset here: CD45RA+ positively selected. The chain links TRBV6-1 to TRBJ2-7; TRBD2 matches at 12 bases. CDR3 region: CASSERGTSGHEQYF. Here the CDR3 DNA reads TGTGCCAGCAGTGAACGTGGGACTAGCGGGCATGAGCAGTACTTC.